The 13 T cell receptor beta chains listed next were all sequenced from one sample in a study of CD8 T cells in ankylosing spondylitis. Via MiXCR, TCRdb re-called the 5' RACE reads, giving one row per CDR3 protein. Among 200,000 to 250,000 distinct CDR3 sequences listed, about 11% were seen once. Sequenced sample: blood, either unsorted or a sorted T cell fraction (not recorded which). The receptors were sampled from a male donor with ankylosing spondylitis or in good health (not recorded which).

The CDR3 nucleotides read TGTGCCAGCAGCCAGACATTCTCCTACGAGCAGTACTTC. Amino acids: CASSQTFSYEQYF. The J gene is TRBJ2-7, the V gene TRBV3-1, with D unclear. This CDR3 is built from 13 residues. Germline V lookup: CDR1 LGHDT, CDR2 YNNKEL (reference sequence). V was trimmed by 3 bases and J by 0 bases, leaving 6 bases between them.

In its sample, this clonotype was seen many times. The chain carries TRBV20-1 and TRBJ1-1, with D tentatively TRBD1 (6 bases). CDR1 and CDR2 from the germline V gene are DFQATT and SNEGSKA (reference sequence). This CDR3 comprises 15 residues. Between the trimmed V and J ends, which lost 2 bases and 4 bases, there was a span of 17 bases. DNA for the CDR3: TGCAGTGCTAGACCTCCCGGAGGAGGGGGCACTGAAGCTTTCTTT. Protein: CSARPPGGGGTEAFF.

This sequence joins TRBV29-1 and TRBJ1-2; D is undetermined. Trimming removed 3 bases at V and 0 bases at J, with 11 bases between. The CDR3 covers 14 residues. The germline CDR1 and CDR2 sequences are SQVTM and ANQGSEA. DNA for the CDR3: TGCAGCGTTGAGTACGGTAATGCTAACTATGGCTACACCTTC. Amino acid sequence: CSVEYGNANYGYTF.

This clonotype was observed a handful of times. CDR3 protein: CASSAQSMNTEAFF. CDR3 sequence (DNA): TGTGCCAGCAGCGCCCAGAGCATGAACACTGAAGCTTTCTTT. This chain uses TRBV12-3 or TRBV12-4 with TRBJ1-1; unclear D gene. The CDR3 sequence is 14 residues long. The V end was cut by 6 bases, the J end by 0 bases, with 11 bases between.

This clonotype came up many times. The chain links TRBV20-1 to TRBJ1-4, with a weak D call TRBD1 (5 bases). The V gene lost 3 bases and the J gene lost 8 bases, with 13 bases spanning the gap. This CDR3 comprises 13 residues. Germline V gene lookup returns CDR1 DFQATT and CDR2 SNEGSKA (reference sequence). CDR3 in DNA: TGCAGTGCTAGTGCGGGGCTCGGGGAAAAACTGTTTTTT. The encoded protein is CSASAGLGEKLFF.

There are many counts of this clonotype. V usage is TRBV9 and J usage is TRBJ2-3; D uncertain. From germline, CDR1 is SGDLS and CDR2 YYNGEE. The CDR3 totals 15 residues. V lost 3 bases to trimming and J lost 2 bases, with 13 bases between them. The CDR3: CASSALLAPTDTQYF. The CDR3 nucleotides are TGTGCCAGCAGCGCCCTACTCGCCCCCACAGATACGCAGTATTTT.

This clonotype has at least ten counts. The V and J genes are TRBV5-6 and TRBJ2-7; 8 nucleotides line up with TRBD1. V lost 1 base to trimming and J lost 2 bases; unmatched junction nucleotides: 5. Germline loops: CDR1 SGHDT, CDR2 YYEEEE. The CDR3 has 15 residues. DNA of the CDR3: TGTGCCAGCAGCTTGTCATGGACAGGGACCTACGAGCAGTACTTC. Its protein is CASSLSWTGTYEQYF.

Only a few counts were recorded for this clonotype. At one of its ends the junction is not consistent with the germline gene, which may arise from a read error. The chain combines TRBV20-1 with TRBJ1-2; D uncertain. The germline CDR1 and CDR2 sequences are DFQATT and SNEGSKA (reference sequence). This CDR3 is built from 13 residues. In DNA, the CDR3 is TGCAGTGCTACCGCTGGAAGTAACTATGGCGACACCTTC. Translated, it gives CSATAGSNYGDTF.

This clonotype was counted between two and nine times. V gene TRBV2 combines with J gene TRBJ2-3, with a weak D call TRBD2 (5 bases). Germline CDR1 is SNHLY and CDR2 is FYNNEI. The CDR3 consists of 16 residues. Deletions cut 2 bases from V and 1 base from J, with 13 bases between. In DNA, the CDR3 is TGTGCCAGCAGTGAAAGCCGTACCGGGGGCACAGATACGCAGTATTTT. Residues: CASSESRTGGTDTQYF.

This sequence joins TRBV9 and TRBJ2-5, with a tentative D call TRBD1 (5 bases). Looked up from germline, CDR1 is SGDLS and CDR2 is YYNGEE. The V end lost 2 bases, the J end lost 7 bases, and 15 bases lay between the germline ends. The length of the CDR3 is 14 residues. The DNA for the CDR3 is TGTGCCAGCAGCGTGAGCTCGACAGACTCGACCCAGTACTTC. Its translation is CASSVSSTDSTQYF.

This clonotype was seen ten or more times. This rearrangement joins TRBV3-1 to TRBJ2-1; 8 nucleotides match TRBD1. V lost 8 bases, J lost 3 bases, and 3 bases stayed unmatched. The length of the CDR3 is 13 residues. CDR1 is LGHDT, CDR2 YNNKEL, per germline (reference sequence). The CDR3 region is CASRDRLYNEQFF. CDR3 DNA sequence: TGTGCCAGCCGGGACAGGCTCTACAATGAGCAGTTCTTC.

The sample holds one count of this clonotype. Sequence at one end of the junction differs from germline and may be a read error. This chain connects TRBV7-7 to TRBJ2-7; 7 bases align to TRBD2. The CDR3 covers 16 residues. Germline values: CDR1 SSHAT, CDR2 FNYEAQ (reference sequence). The chain's CDR3 is CASSLEVGGGPYEQYF. The CDR3 DNA follows: TGTGCTAGCAGCTTAGAGGTCGGGGGAGGGCCCTACGAGCAGTACTTC.

The chain links TRBV12-3 or TRBV12-4 to TRBJ2-5; D may be TRBD2 (7 bases). V dropped 5 bases and J dropped 5 bases, with 18 bases sitting between them. The CDR3 length is 15 residues. CDR3 region: CASSPDGGGGETQYF. CDR3 bases: TGTGCCAGCAGTCCGGACGGCGGGGGCGGGGAGACCCAGTACTTC.